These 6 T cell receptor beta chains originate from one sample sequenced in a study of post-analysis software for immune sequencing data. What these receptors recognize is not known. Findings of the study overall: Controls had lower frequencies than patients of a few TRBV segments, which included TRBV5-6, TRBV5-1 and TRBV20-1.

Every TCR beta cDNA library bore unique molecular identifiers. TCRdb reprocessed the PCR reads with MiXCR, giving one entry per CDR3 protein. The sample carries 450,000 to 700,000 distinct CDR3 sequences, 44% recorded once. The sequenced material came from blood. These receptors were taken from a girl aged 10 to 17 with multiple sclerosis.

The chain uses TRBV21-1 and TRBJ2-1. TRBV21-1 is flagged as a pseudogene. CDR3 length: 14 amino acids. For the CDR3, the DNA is TGTGCCAGCAGCAAAAAGAATTTCCTCAATGAGCAGTTCTTC. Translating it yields CASSKKNFLNEQFF.

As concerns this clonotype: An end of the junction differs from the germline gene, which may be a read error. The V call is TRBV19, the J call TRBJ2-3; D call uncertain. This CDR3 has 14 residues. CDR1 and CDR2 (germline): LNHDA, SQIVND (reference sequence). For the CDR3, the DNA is TGTGCCAGTAGCATAGCTGCTAGCACAGATACGCAGTATTTT. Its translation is CASSIAASTDTQYF.

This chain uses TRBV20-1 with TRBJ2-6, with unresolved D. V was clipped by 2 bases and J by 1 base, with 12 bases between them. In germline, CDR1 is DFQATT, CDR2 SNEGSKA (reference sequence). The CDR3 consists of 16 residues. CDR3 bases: TGCAGTGCTAGACCCCCCGGAGTTTCTGGGGCCAACGTCCTGACTTTC. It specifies CSARPPGVSGANVLTF.

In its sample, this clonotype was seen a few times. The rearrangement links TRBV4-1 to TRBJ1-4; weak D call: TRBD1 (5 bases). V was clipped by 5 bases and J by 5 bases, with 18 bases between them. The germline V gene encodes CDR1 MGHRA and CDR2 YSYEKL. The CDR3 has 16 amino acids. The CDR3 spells CASSARSGTRNEKLFF. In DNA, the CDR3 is TGCGCCAGCAGCGCCCGAAGCGGGACGAGAAATGAAAAACTGTTTTTT.

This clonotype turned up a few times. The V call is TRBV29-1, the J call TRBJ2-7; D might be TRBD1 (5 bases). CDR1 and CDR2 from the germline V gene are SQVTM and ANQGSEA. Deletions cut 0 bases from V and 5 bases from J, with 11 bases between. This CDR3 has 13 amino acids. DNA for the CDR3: TGCAGCGTTGAAGATCAGGGCATGGACGAGCAGTACTTC. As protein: CSVEDQGMDEQYF.

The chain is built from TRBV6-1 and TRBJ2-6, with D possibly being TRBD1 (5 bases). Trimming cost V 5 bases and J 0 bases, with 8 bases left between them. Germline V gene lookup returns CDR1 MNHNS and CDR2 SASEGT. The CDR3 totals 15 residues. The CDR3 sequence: CASSWTNSGANVLTF. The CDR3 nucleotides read TGTGCCAGCAGTTGGACAAACTCTGGGGCCAACGTCCTGACTTTC.